The next 26 T cell receptor beta chains were all read from a single sample in a study of identical twins. MiXCR, run by TCRdb on the 5' RACE reads, gives a single entry per CDR3 protein. This sample has around 290,000 distinct CDR3 sequences; roughly 8.6% occur once, and the top ten carry roughly 7%. These data also featured in a second study, about yellow fever vaccine responses in identical twins.

The source material was CD8+ T cells sorted from blood. Source of these receptors: a woman aged 18 to 35 in good health.

This clonotype was observed at least ten times. The chain joins TRBV25-1 to TRBJ2-7; 8 bases are shared with TRBD2. V shed 4 bases, J shed 2 bases, and the junction held 13 bases outside the gene matches. The CDR3 spans 17 residues. The germline V gene has CDR1 MGHDK and CDR2 SYGVNS. The CDR3 spells CASSGSTGAGDPYEQYF. CDR3 in DNA: TGTGCCAGCAGTGGATCCACTGGAGCGGGGGACCCCTACGAGCAGTACTTC.

This clonotype was seen a handful of times. V and J are TRBV9 and TRBJ2-1; 10 bases are shared with TRBD2. In germline, CDR1 is SGDLS, CDR2 YYNGEE. The junction had 10 bases not matched to a gene; V was cut back by 4 bases and J by 6 bases. The CDR3 sequence is 16 residues long. CDR3 sequence: CASSPRAGGPGNEQFF. The CDR3 nucleotides read TGTGCCAGCAGCCCCCGAGCGGGGGGGCCCGGCAATGAGCAGTTCTTC.

This clonotype has ten or more counts. The chain has TRBV28 and TRBJ2-2; maybe TRBD2 (6 bases). The germline V gene encodes CDR1 MDHEN and CDR2 SYDVKM. The V gene lost 4 bases and the J gene lost 6 bases, with 18 bases spanning the gap. CDR3 size: 16 residues. This chain's CDR3 is CASSYFRDSPPGELFF. The CDR3 nucleotides are TGTGCCAGCAGTTATTTCAGGGACTCTCCCCCCGGGGAGCTGTTTTTT.

This clonotype was counted at least ten times. The rearrangement links TRBV12-3 or TRBV12-4 to TRBJ2-7; D call uncertain. This CDR3 is built from 15 residues. With 3 bases removed from V and 0 bases from J, the gap between germline ends came to 12 bases. CDR3 in DNA: TGTGCCAGCAGTTTTGGGATGGGCAGCTCCTACGAGCAGTACTTC. This gives the protein CASSFGMGSSYEQYF.

This clonotype has ten or more counts. The chain uses TRBV12-3 or TRBV12-4 and TRBJ1-1; D ambiguous. Trimming removed 3 bases at V and 11 bases at J, with 16 bases between. CDR3 length: 13 amino acids. CDR3 sequence (DNA): TGTGCCAGCAGTTTCCAGGCCCCACTTGGGGCTTTCTTT. Residues: CASSFQAPLGAFF.

Only a few counts were recorded for this clonotype. The gene calls are TRBV27 and TRBJ2-7, with D hard to call. Germline CDR1 and CDR2: MNHEY and SMNVEV (reference sequence). V dropped 0 bases and J dropped 2 bases, with 8 bases sitting between them. The CDR3 has 14 residues. The CDR3 DNA is TGTGCCAGCAGTTTATCACAGACAACCTACGAGCAGTACTTC. Amino acids: CASSLSQTTYEQYF.

The chain recombines TRBV25-1 with TRBJ2-7; 7 nucleotides agree with TRBD1. Germline V lookup: CDR1 MGHDK, CDR2 SYGVNS. Losses at the gene ends were 3 bases for V and 1 base for J; bases not matched to a gene: 9. The CDR3 length is 16 residues. The CDR3 sequence: CASSDPTGDPSYEQYF. The DNA for the CDR3 is TGTGCCAGCAGTGACCCCACAGGGGATCCATCCTACGAGCAGTACTTC.

The chain joins TRBV10-2 to TRBJ1-1; D gene ambiguous. This CDR3 has 13 residues. Trimming removed 7 bases at V and 5 bases at J, with 14 bases between. Germline V gene lookup returns CDR1 WSHSY and CDR2 SAAADI. In DNA form, the CDR3 reads TGCGCCAGCACCCCGGGTGTGAGGACTGAAGCTTTCTTT. Residues: CASTPGVRTEAFF.

For the CDR3, the DNA is TGTGCCAGCACCTATAGGGCGGGAGTACCGCACAATGAGCAGTTCTTC. The encoded protein is CASTYRAGVPHNEQFF. The chain combines TRBV5-6 with TRBJ2-1; 7 bases are a match to TRBD2. Trimming took 6 bases from V and 5 from J; bases not matched to a gene: 14. CDR3 length: 16 amino acids. Germline V gene lookup returns CDR1 SGHDT and CDR2 YYEEEE.

This clonotype was detected many times. This chain uses TRBV5-1 with TRBJ2-1; 10 positions agree with TRBD2. Trimming at V came to 0 bases and at J to 8 bases, leaving 8 bases not matched to a gene. The CDR3 is made up of 16 amino acids. Germline loops: CDR1 SGHRS, CDR2 YFSETQ. DNA of the CDR3: TGCGCCAGCAGCTTGGTAGGTAGCGGGAGGTCCGATGAGCAGTTCTTC. It encodes CASSLVGSGRSDEQFF.

This clonotype was seen many times. V and J are TRBV28 and TRBJ2-4; D call uncertain. V shed 3 bases and J shed 7 bases, with 10 bases lying between them. Germline lookup yields CDR1 MDHEN and CDR2 SYDVKM. The CDR3 contains 13 residues. This chain's CDR3 is CASSFQVGNIQYF. The DNA for the CDR3 is TGTGCCAGCAGTTTCCAAGTGGGGAACATTCAGTACTTC.

This clonotype was detected only a few times. The gene calls are TRBV6-5 and TRBJ1-3; a possible D gene is TRBD1 (5 bases). Germline V lookup: CDR1 MNHEY, CDR2 SVGAGI. The CDR3 is made up of 15 amino acids. Between the trimmed V and J ends, which lost 1 base and 2 bases, there was a span of 9 bases. The CDR3 spells CASSYLTEPGNTIYF. Here the CDR3 DNA reads TGTGCCAGCAGTTACTTGACAGAACCTGGAAACACCATATATTTT.

This clonotype has at least ten counts. The CDR3 nucleotides read TGCAGTGCTAGAGATCCCGTAAATCTACAGTACTTC. Its protein product is CSARDPVNLQYF. The J gene is TRBJ2-4, the V gene TRBV20-1; D gene uncertain. Germline V CDR1 and CDR2: DFQATT, SNEGSKA (reference sequence). CDR3 size: 12 residues. V lost 0 bases and J lost 13, with 13 bases in between.

Many counts were recorded for this clonotype. V and J are TRBV28 and TRBJ2-7; 7 bases are a match to TRBD2. The CDR3 loop spans 14 amino acids. Looked up from germline, CDR1 is MDHEN and CDR2 is SYDVKM. J gave up 5 bases and V 3 bases, and 7 bases lay outside the gene matches. CDR3 coding DNA: TGTGCCAGCAGTTTGGCGGGAGTCTGGAACGAGCAGTACTTC. This gives the protein CASSLAGVWNEQYF.

The rearrangement links TRBV12-3 or TRBV12-4 to TRBJ2-1; a weak D match, TRBD2 (5 bases). Between the trimmed V and J ends, which lost 3 bases and 9 bases, there was a span of 24 bases. This CDR3 region has 17 residues. The CDR3 sequence is CASSLRARTLHIAEQFF. DNA for the CDR3: TGTGCCAGCAGTTTGAGGGCCCGAACCCTCCACATTGCTGAGCAGTTCTTC.

This clonotype was seen ten or more times. The rearrangement links TRBV12-3 or TRBV12-4 to TRBJ2-7; D is uncertain. This CDR3 spans 12 amino acids. The V end lost 5 bases, the J end lost 4 bases, and 9 bases lay between the germline ends. The CDR3 DNA reads TGTGCCAGCAGTCTAAACAGATACGAGCAGTACTTC. Amino acid sequence: CASSLNRYEQYF.

This clonotype occurred a few times. The chain links TRBV4-1 to TRBJ2-3; 14 nucleotides match TRBD2. Germline loops: CDR1 MGHRA, CDR2 YSYEKL. The CDR3 has 21 amino acids. V shed 0 bases and J 4 bases; nucleotides not matched to a gene: 15. The CDR3 sequence is CASSQDFPGTSGRSGPDTQYF. CDR3 nucleotide sequence: TGCGCCAGCAGCCAAGATTTCCCCGGGACTAGCGGGAGAAGTGGTCCAGATACGCAGTATTTT.

The chain joins TRBV12-3 or TRBV12-4 to TRBJ2-3; 9 bases align to TRBD2. CDR3 length: 15 residues. V shed 5 bases, J shed 1 base, and the junction held 4 bases outside the gene matches. The chain's CDR3 is CASSGLAGRTDTQYF. In DNA, the CDR3 is TGTGCCAGCAGTGGTCTAGCGGGACGCACAGATACGCAGTATTTT.

This clonotype was observed many times. V gene TRBV20-1 combines with J gene TRBJ2-7; possibly TRBD1 for D (6 bases). Germline CDR1 reads DFQATT; CDR2 reads SNEGSKA (reference sequence). The CDR3 covers 14 residues. V lost 1 base, J lost 5 bases, and 15 bases lay in between. The DNA for the CDR3 is TGCAGTGCTAGAGGCAGGGGAGTTATCAACGAGCAGTACTTC. Its protein is CSARGRGVINEQYF.

As concerns this clonotype: This may arise from a read error, as a much more abundant clone is one base away. This chain links TRBV4-2 with TRBJ2-1, with D possibly being TRBD2 (6 bases). The CDR3 covers 14 residues. The germline V gene encodes CDR1 LGHNA and CDR2 YNFKEQ. The CDR3 nucleotides read TGTGCCAGCAGCCAACTCGGGAGTGGGAATGAGCAGTCCTTC. It is translated as CASSQLGSGNEQSF.

This chain connects TRBV7-9 to TRBJ1-2; 10 bases align to TRBD1. This CDR3 is built from 15 residues. V shed 6 bases, J shed 8 bases, and the junction held 12 bases outside the gene matches. Germline-derived CDR1 and CDR2 are SEHNR and FQNEAQ (reference sequence). The DNA for the CDR3 is TGTGCCAGCAGGGATCTGGGACAGGGGATTCGAGGCTACACCTTC. Residues: CASRDLGQGIRGYTF.

A few counts support this clonotype. This rearrangement joins TRBV10-3 to TRBJ2-3; D may match TRBD1 or TRBD2 (5 bases each). CDR1 is ENHRY and CDR2 is SYGVKD in the germline V gene. The length of the CDR3 is 13 residues. Trimming shortened V by 9 bases and J by 2 bases, and 12 bases separated the two germline ends. The CDR3 DNA sequence: TGTGCCATTCTAGAGGGGATCACAGATACGCAGTATTTT. Its translation: CAILEGITDTQYF.

At least ten counts were recorded for this clonotype. V and J are TRBV29-1 and TRBJ2-7; the D gene is possibly TRBD1 (7 bases). Trimming shortened V by 7 bases and J by 7 bases, and 20 bases separated the two germline ends. CDR3 length: 13 amino acids. Looked up from germline, CDR1 is SQVTM and CDR2 is ANQGSEA. The DNA of the CDR3 is TGCAGCGCGGGGGACAGAGGGCATGATGAGCAGTACTTC. Encoded protein: CSAGDRGHDEQYF.

The rearrangement joins TRBV11-1 to TRBJ2-3, with TRBD1 matching over 10 bases. Germline trimming cut 4 bases from V and 0 bases from J; bases unmatched to any gene: 10. Germline CDR1 SGHAT, CDR2 FQDESV (reference sequence). The CDR3 is made up of 18 amino acids. CDR3 sequence (DNA): TGTGCCAGCAGCTGGTGGGACAGGGGTACCCATAGCACAGATACGCAGTATTTT. Protein sequence: CASSWWDRGTHSTDTQYF.

The rearrangement links TRBV20-1 to TRBJ2-7, with 8 bases aligning to TRBD1. The ends lost 0 bases at V and 3 bases at J; junction bases unmatched: 4. From germline, CDR1 is DFQATT and CDR2 SNEGSKA (reference sequence). This CDR3 has 14 amino acids. This CDR3 reads CSARDIQGVYEQYF. CDR3 DNA: TGCAGTGCTAGAGATATACAGGGGGTCTACGAGCAGTACTTC.

This sequence joins TRBV20-1 and TRBJ2-5, with D unclear. Per the germline V gene, CDR1 is DFQATT and CDR2 is SNEGSKA (reference sequence). The CDR3 covers 15 residues. V was shortened by 3 bases and J by 1 base, with 15 bases between the two germline ends. CDR3 in DNA: TGCAGTGCTAGCTATTCAGTAGACGTCCAAGAGACCCAGTACTTC. Protein product: CSASYSVDVQETQYF.